This T cell receptor (beta chain) derives from a study of shared clonotypes between healthy human individuals. On the study more broadly: The cohort comprised a couple of women and a few men. Their ages spanned 18 to 49 years. For every donor, three CD4 naive, three CD4 memory, two CD8 naive and one CD8 memory plates were used.

The V gene's germline CDR1 is SGHRS and CDR2 YFSETQ. CDR3 length equals 15 residues. The trim removed 1 base at V and 0 bases at J, leaving 3 bases unmatched. Study-level points and caveats: Investigators collected only blood, and repertoires in tissues likely differ.

Only in-frame clones appear in the TCRdb table, and some are missing; sequencing was by immunoSEQ multiplex PCR. The data show roughly 400,000 clones, with 95% to 97% seen just once and about 0.32% held by the top ten. In the case of this clone: What it recognizes is unknown.

Those who donated, Caucasian adults without exception, all lived in Nashville, Tennessee. This sequence was found in a young man in good health. V and J are TRBV5-1 and TRBJ2-7; 8 bases agree with TRBD2. The sample comprised memory CD8+ T cells sorted from blood. Subset indicated: CD45RO+ cells pooled with CCR7-negative TemRA cells. CDR3 sequence: CASSLSGTSSYEQYF. The CDR3 DNA reads TGCGCCAGCAGCTTGTCCGGGACTAGCTCCTACGAGCAGTACTTC.